This TCR beta chain originates from a study of blood T cell repertoires in COVID-19. On the study more broadly: Donors in the United States, Italy and Spain gave samples during acute or convalescent COVID-19. PBMCs, B-cell-depleted T cells, or T cells provided the cDNA or gDNA that made up the material.

Germline V gene lookup returns CDR1 MDHEN and CDR2 SYDVKM. V dropped 3 bases and J dropped 0 bases, with 12 bases sitting between them. The CDR3 is made up of 16 amino acids. Measured with immunoSEQ multiplex PCR; TCRdb has only the in-frame clones, and not every one. The table has some 330,000 clones, 75% to 90% seen once. This clone was found once. Those enrolled, adults aged 18 to 89 years, came from about two dozen US areas. Participants' reported clinical history set cohort assignment. The clonotype was recovered from a man under 40 who had recovered from COVID-19. Sequenced input: PBMCs or T cells enriched from blood (not recorded which). The V and J genes are TRBV28 and TRBJ1-3; D uncertain. CDR3 nucleotide sequence: TGTGCCAGCAGTTTGAACAGTCTCTCCTCTGGAAACACCATATATTTT. Protein: CASSLNSLSSGNTIYF. The full variable domain, in which reference TRBV28 and TRBJ1-3 provide the parts outside the CDR3, is DVKVTQSSRYLVKRTGEKVFLECVQDMDHENMFWYRQDPGLGLRLIYFSYDVKMKEKGDIPEGYSVSREKKERFSLILESASTNQTSMYLCASSLNSLSSGNTIYFGEGSWLTVV.